The 25 T cell receptor beta chains reported below all come from one sample, sequenced in a study of cytomegalovirus exposure and HLA in healthy donors. The PCR ran on 60 Vbeta and 13 Jbeta primers. Here immunoSEQ multiplex PCR was the method, and the copy in TCRdb shows in-frame clones only, minus some. The top ten clones hold 5.8% of a sample with roughly 130,000 clones, 65% to 75% of them seen once. Sequencing was performed on PBMCs. These receptors all stem from a woman aged 45-65 years in good health and CMV-seropositive.

V gene TRBV10-3 combines with J gene TRBJ1-1; perhaps TRBD1 as D (5 bases). The CDR3 runs 16 residues. Per germline, CDR1 ENHRY and CDR2 SYGVKD. V lost 2 bases and J lost 4, with 17 bases in between. In nucleotides, the CDR3 is TGTGCCATCAGTGAGGTCCTAATGGGGGGGGGCACTGAAGCTTTCTTT. As protein: CAISEVLMGGGTEAFF.

The chain couples TRBV5-5 to TRBJ1-1; 8 bases match TRBD1. After removal of 5 bases from V and 6 bases from J, the junction contained 15 bases not matched to a gene. Per the germline V gene, CDR1 is SGHKS and CDR2 is YYEKEE (reference sequence). The CDR3 length is 16 residues. The CDR3 sequence is CASSFKQGVADPEAFF. DNA of the CDR3: TGTGCCAGCAGTTTCAAACAGGGGGTGGCGGACCCTGAAGCTTTCTTT.

This chain joins TRBV9 and TRBJ2-1; 7 bases align to TRBD1. Germline V lookup: CDR1 SGDLS, CDR2 YYNGEE. The junction had 5 bases not matched to a gene; V was cut back by 3 bases and J by 8 bases. The CDR3 has 13 residues. CDR3: CASSGQGDHEQFF. CDR3 in DNA: TGTGCCAGCAGCGGGCAGGGGGACCATGAGCAGTTCTTC.

The chain recombines TRBV7-2 with TRBJ2-1; D gene ambiguous. Germline V CDR1 and CDR2: SGHTA, FQGNSA. The CDR3 runs to 15 residues. Trimming took 5 bases from V and 0 from J, leaving 11 bases between them. The CDR3 spells CASSPTPSSYNEQFF. The CDR3 bases are TGTGCCAGCAGCCCCACTCCGAGCTCCTACAATGAGCAGTTCTTC.

V gene TRBV2 combines with J gene TRBJ2-5, with D perhaps TRBD2 (7 bases). The J call may be incorrect, as the DNA end agrees better with TRBJ2-7. There are 15 residues in the CDR3. The germline V gene has CDR1 SNHLY and CDR2 FYNNEI. The CDR3 reads CASNEGGTLSYEQYF. In DNA, the CDR3 is TGTGCCAGCAACGAGGGGGGGACGCTATCCTACGAGCAGTACTTC.

This chain uses TRBV5-1 with TRBJ2-7; a possible D gene is TRBD1 (6 bases). The length of the CDR3 is 14 residues. Germline V gives CDR1 SGHRS, CDR2 YFSETQ. The V end was cut by 3 bases, the J end by 5 bases, with 15 bases between. The CDR3: CASSSQGRTDEQYF. CDR3 DNA sequence: TGCGCCAGCAGCTCACAGGGTCGCACCGACGAGCAGTACTTC.

The chain has TRBV21-1 and TRBJ1-5. TRBV21-1 is a pseudogene. This CDR3 region has 18 residues. DNA for the CDR3: TGTGCCAGCAGACACACCCTAGGAAGCGGGGCTCCAAATCAGCCCCAGCATTTT. It yields the protein CASRHTLGSGAPNQPQHF.

The V and J genes are TRBV5-4 and TRBJ2-7; D call uncertain. Looked up from germline, CDR1 is SGHNT and CDR2 is YYREEE (reference sequence). The CDR3 is 14 amino acids. Trimming pared 4 bases from V and 0 bases from J, leaving 11 bases between. The CDR3 nucleotides read TGTGCCAGCAGCCCCTTTCGGAGCTCCTACGAGCAGTACTTC. Translating gives CASSPFRSSYEQYF.

This clone has a handful of counts. The chain uses TRBV7-8 and TRBJ2-5; TRBD2 matches at 13 bases. The CDR3 loop spans 16 amino acids. The germline CDR1 and CDR2 sequences are SGHVS and FQNEAQ. With V trimmed by 4 bases and J by 5 bases, 7 bases remained unmatched. In DNA form, the CDR3 reads TGTGCCAGCAGCTCACTAGCGGGGGGGCCTGGGGAGACCCAGTACTTC. Its protein product is CASSSLAGGPGETQYF.

This clone was seen once. J is TRBJ1-1 and V is TRBV7-2; no clear D. In germline, CDR1 is SGHTA, CDR2 FQGNSA. V was clipped by 0 bases and J by 4 bases, with 9 bases between them. The CDR3 has 14 amino acids. CDR3 region: CASSLAVGSTEAFF. The CDR3 region has the DNA TGTGCCAGCAGCTTAGCGGTGGGGAGCACTGAAGCTTTCTTT.

The rearrangement uses TRBV6-5 and TRBJ1-5, with unresolved D. The CDR3 is made up of 15 amino acids. V lost 7 bases, J lost 2 bases, and 15 bases lay in between. Germline CDR1 MNHEY, CDR2 SVGAGI. The CDR3 coding sequence is TGTGCCAGCACTCTCCGCTGGGGAGGCAATCAGCCCCAGCATTTT. Encoded protein: CASTLRWGGNQPQHF.

The chain employs TRBV6-1 and TRBJ1-2, with D tentatively TRBD1 (6 bases). The germline V and J ends were trimmed by 6 bases and 4 bases, with 18 bases remaining between them. Looked up from germline, CDR1 is MNHNS and CDR2 is SASEGT. The CDR3 covers 15 residues. This CDR3 is CASRSGGGHGYGYTF. The CDR3 bases are TGTGCCAGCAGATCTGGGGGGGGCCACGGCTATGGCTACACCTTC.

This clone was found once. This chain connects TRBV7-9 to TRBJ1-2; D uncertain. CDR1 is SEHNR and CDR2 is FQNEAQ in the germline V gene (reference sequence). The CDR3 has 13 amino acids. V dropped 2 bases and J dropped 6 bases, with 10 bases sitting between them. The CDR3 sequence is CASSLSLEDGYTF. The CDR3 DNA follows: TGTGCCAGCAGCTTATCTCTGGAGGATGGCTACACCTTC.

This clone was seen just once. The genes are TRBV6-6 and TRBJ1-3; D is possibly TRBD1 (5 bases). V lost 6 bases and J 8 bases, leaving 20 bases between the germline ends. The germline gives CDR1 MNHNY, CDR2 SVGAGI (reference sequence). CDR3 size: 15 residues. CDR3 in DNA: TGTGCCAGCAGCCGCCGGCAGGCGGGACGATACACCATATATTTT. Protein sequence: CASSRRQAGRYTIYF.

The rearrangement joins TRBV5-4 to TRBJ1-2; no reliable D call. The V gene lost 5 bases and the J gene lost 4 bases, with 9 bases spanning the gap. This CDR3 contains 12 residues. CDR1 is SGHNT and CDR2 is YYREEE in the germline V gene (reference sequence). CDR3 sequence reads: CASRLPGYGYTF. The CDR3 DNA follows: TGTGCCAGCAGACTTCCGGGCTATGGCTACACCTTC.

The chain is built from TRBV27 and TRBJ2-3, with D possibly TRBD2 on 6 matching bases. The germline gives CDR1 MNHEY, CDR2 SMNVEV (reference sequence). V was clipped by 3 bases and J by 2 bases, with 12 bases between them. CDR3 length: 15 amino acids. In DNA form, the CDR3 reads TGTGCCAGCAGTTTCACTAGCAGATCCACAGATACGCAGTATTTT. It specifies CASSFTSRSTDTQYF.

The CDR3 bases are TGTGCCAGCAGCCCGGACAGGGGAGTCTTGCATGGCTACACCTTC. It translates to CASSPDRGVLHGYTF. V usage is TRBV7-9 and J usage is TRBJ1-2; 9 positions agree with TRBD1. J lost 6 bases, V lost 5 bases, and 10 bases had no gene match. Germline lookup yields CDR1 SEHNR and CDR2 FQNEAQ (reference sequence). CDR3 size: 15 residues.

The chain recombines TRBV10-1 with TRBJ2-1; no clear D. Trimming cost V 7 bases and J 10 bases, with 8 bases left between them. The length of the CDR3 is 10 residues. The germline V gene has CDR1 WNHNN and CDR2 SYGVQD (reference sequence). The CDR3 loop reads CASNEEEQFF. The CDR3 DNA follows: TGCGCCAGCAACGAGGAGGAGCAGTTCTTC.

This chain links TRBV6-5 with TRBJ1-1; 8 bases line up with TRBD1. From germline, CDR1 is MNHEY and CDR2 SVGAGI. The V gene end was trimmed by 2 bases and the J gene end by 0 bases; junction bases not matched to a gene: 5. This CDR3 spans 16 amino acids. The CDR3 reads CASSYRGQAVNTEAFF. The CDR3 coding sequence is TGTGCCAGCAGTTACAGGGGACAGGCAGTGAACACTGAAGCTTTCTTT.

V and J are TRBV20-1 and TRBJ2-1, with D possibly matching TRBD1 (5 bases). This CDR3 contains 10 residues. V was shortened by 6 bases and J by 7 bases, with 7 bases between the two germline ends. Germline V CDR1 and CDR2: DFQATT, SNEGSKA (reference sequence). The CDR3 loop reads CSAKGNEQFF. As DNA, the CDR3 is TGCAGTGCCAAGGGGAATGAGCAGTTCTTC.

The rearrangement uses TRBV25-1 and TRBJ2-5; 10 bases line up with TRBD2. This CDR3 spans 14 amino acids. With 7 bases clipped from V and 6 bases from J, the junction kept 8 bases outside the gene matches. Germline assignment: CDR1 MGHDK and CDR2 SYGVNS. The CDR3 sequence: CASTLAGVRQTQYF. Here the CDR3 DNA reads TGTGCCAGCACCCTAGCGGGGGTAAGACAGACCCAGTACTTC.

This chain joins TRBV11-2 and TRBJ2-5; possibly TRBD1 for D (6 bases). The J call is in doubt because the DNA end fits TRBJ2-7 better. The CDR3 loop spans 15 amino acids. Germline V gene lookup returns CDR1 SGHAT and CDR2 FQNNGV. CDR3 sequence: CASSSGRDIFYEQYF. CDR3 coding DNA: TGTGCCAGCAGCTCTGGCCGGGACATCTTCTACGAGCAGTACTTC.

The gene calls are TRBV14 and TRBJ1-1; D call uncertain. The CDR3 consists of 14 residues. V lost 1 base and J 1 base, leaving 7 bases between the germline ends. Germline lookup yields CDR1 SGHDN and CDR2 FVKESK. CDR3 region: CASSQVRGNTEAFF. CDR3 bases: TGTGCCAGCAGCCAAGTCAGAGGGAACACTGAAGCTTTCTTT.

V and J are TRBV11-3 and TRBJ1-1, with no clear D. The CDR3 contains 11 residues. With 4 bases removed from V and 11 bases from J, the gap between germline ends came to 11 bases. Germline CDR1 and CDR2: SGHNT and YENEEA. The CDR3 DNA sequence: TGTGCCAGCAGCTCGATTTCGGGGGCTTTCTTT. Its translation is CASSSISGAFF.

The chain recombines TRBV15 with TRBJ1-5; D remains unclear. This CDR3 contains 15 residues. Trimming cost V 5 bases and J 0 bases, with 11 bases left between them. Germline CDR1 is LNHNV and CDR2 is YYDKDF (reference sequence). The CDR3 DNA reads TGTGCCACCAGCCCAGGCCGTTATAGCAATCAGCCCCAGCATTTT. It codes for CATSPGRYSNQPQHF.